This TCR beta chain was recorded in a study of blood T cell repertoires in COVID-19 (dated by TCRdb to 2018 to 2020). Notes on the research overall: Samples covering the acute and convalescent phases of COVID-19 were provided by collaborators in the United States, Italy and Spain. The prospective study material was composed of cDNA or gDNA derived from T cells, B-cell-depleted T cells, or PBMCs. The dataset comprised deeply sampled blood TCRbeta repertoires from subjects exposed to, actively infected with, or recovered from COVID-19. The repertoires were released in a freely available public database intended as a resource for research on the immune response to SARS-CoV-2. The samples were drawn from the first 160 participants of the ongoing ImmuneRACE study and from 1,254 subjects provided by 6 global collaborators. The sample metadata nearly always contained a de-identified subject ID, COVID-19 status, age in years and sex. Where available, HLA class I and class II types were taken from metadata supplied by the sample provider and were not determined by assay-based typing.

Whole blood was collected in K2EDTA tubes by collaborating institutions according to the institutions' own protocols. For TCRbeta analysis, collaborator samples were shipped as frozen whole blood, as isolated PBMCs, or as DNA extracted from either sample type. The immunoSEQ Assay, a bias-controlled multiplex PCR, was used to amplify TCRbeta CDR3 regions from genomic DNA. The published analysis was carried out like this. Within the assay, amplification of reference gene primers was used to estimate how many nucleated cells each sample contained. To quantify the absolute abundance of each unique TCRbeta CDR3 rearrangement, sequence reads were collapsed and filtered. For each sample, productive Simpson clonality was calculated as the square root of Simpson's diversity index over productive rearrangements. Held by TCRdb, this immuneACCESS table contains in-frame sequences only and omits some clones. Under half of the omission traces to an unresolved V gene where checked; the cause of the rest is unknown. V and J calls and clone size are given by that table; D and trimming were obtained from the DNA. This sample comprises about 150,000 clones, roughly 80% of them detected only once. The ten top clones hold roughly 1.5% of the sample.

Points on this clone: No cognate antigen has been identified for it. Base qualities are not recorded, but no much larger clone differs from it by a single base.

The paper as a whole reports these results and caveats: Clinical and demographic metadata were provided uncurated, with the amount varying by source and participant.

Reading from cysteine to phenylalanine, the CDR3 counts 13 amino acids. The retained sequence is limited to the CDR3, 39 bases, with the frame set at the first base. From the germline V gene, CDR1 is SGHTS and CDR2 is YDEGEE. For this chain, trimming is 2 bases at the V end and 10 bases at the J end, and the number of junction bases without a gene match is 5. Sequenced input: peripheral blood. The source of this sequence is a man aged 80 or over with acute or convalescent COVID-19. The chain is assembled from TRBV5-8 and TRBJ2-1, with TRBD1 matching 8 junction bases. This receptor has the CDR3 CASSLGRGREQFF. The DNA sequence is TGTGCCAGCAGCTTAGGCAGGGGGCGGGAGCAGTTCTTC. The full variable domain, completed from the reference TRBV5-8 and TRBJ2-1 proteins outside the CDR3, reads EAGVTQSPTHLIKTRGQQATLRCSPISGHTSVYWYQQALGLGLQFLLWYDEGEERNRGNFPPRFSGRQFPNYSSELNVNALELEDSALYLCASSLGRGREQFFGPGTRLTVL.